These 2 T cell receptor beta chains share one sample of origin, sequenced in a study of radiotherapy plus CTLA-4 blockade in lung cancer. Libraries were prepared by immunoSEQ multiplex PCR; TCRdb keeps only in-frame clonotypes and omits some of them. The table lists 60,000 to 70,000 clones, less than 80% of them singletons. Specimen: peripheral blood, collected from a patient treated with radiotherapy plus ipilimumab. The receptor source for this set is a human donor with non-small cell lung cancer who had a complete response to radiotherapy plus ipilimumab.

The chain employs TRBV4-3 and TRBJ2-3; D ambiguous. Trimming pared 0 bases from V and 4 bases from J, leaving 5 bases between. Germline values: CDR1 LGHNA, CDR2 YSLEER. This CDR3 has 13 amino acids. The DNA of the CDR3 is TGCGCCAGCAGCCAAGATATCCCAGATACGCAGTATTTT. As protein: CASSQDIPDTQYF.

This clone has just a few counts. This CDR3 reads CASSSPTGHQYNEQFF. The CDR3 DNA sequence: TGTGCCAGCAGCTCCCCTACCGGACACCAATACAATGAGCAGTTCTTC. The chain joins TRBV7-6 to TRBJ2-1, with D possibly matching TRBD1 (5 bases). The germline V and J ends were trimmed by 4 bases and 4 bases, with 17 bases remaining between them. The CDR3 is 16 residues long. Germline CDR1 reads SGHVS; CDR2 reads FNYEAQ.